Sequencing of this T cell receptor (beta chain) was carried out in a study of Tregs in tolerant kidney transplant recipients. A note on this clone: Its antigen is unknown.

Study-level results: The small number of patients limits these findings pending further validation. Expanding Tregs on activated donor B cells appeared to best identify donor-specific TCRbeta clones. In tolerant patients, donor-specific Tregs outgrew total Tregs, suggesting antigen-driven expansion.

Profiling relied on immunoSEQ multiplex PCR, and the TCRdb table lists in-frame clones only, not all of them. The data show around 86,000 clones, with 91% seen just once and roughly 1.5% held by the top ten. Related graft donors supplied nonmyeloablative bone marrow transplants, and mixed chimerism was transient. This sequence originates from a human patient who received a combined kidney and bone marrow transplant. Some T cells may be the graft donor's. The starting material was CD4+ T cells from blood (PBMCs), obtained 24 months after the transplant.

DNA for the CDR3: TGTGCCAGTAGGAGGGGACTCTACAATGAGCAGTTCTTC. It is translated as CASRRGLYNEQFF. The chain uses TRBV19 and TRBJ2-1; D may be TRBD2 (6 bases). Trimming cost V 6 bases and J 3 bases, with 9 bases left between them. The CDR3 has 13 amino acids. The V gene's germline CDR1 is LNHDA and CDR2 SQIVND (reference sequence). The full variable domain, its missing parts supplied by reference TRBV19 and TRBJ2-1, is DGGITQSPKYLFRKEGQNVTLSCEQNLNHDAMYWYRQDPGQGLRLIYYSQIVNDFQKGDIAEGYSVSREKKESFPLTVTSAQKNPTAFYLCASRRGLYNEQFFGPGTRLTVL.